This TCR beta chain was observed in a study of technical replicates of blood from several donors. With V trimmed by 3 bases and J by 4 bases, 3 bases remained unmatched. This CDR3 region has 13 residues. The germline CDR1 and CDR2 sequences are MNHNS and SASEGT. TCRdb keeps only in-frame clones here, not all; method: immunoSEQ multiplex PCR. The profile covers tens of thousands of clones, with 85% to 95% appearing a single time and about 4.7% taken by the ten largest. This chain uses TRBV6-1 with TRBJ2-7, with 7 bases fitting TRBD2. The sample was PBMCs. The receptor was isolated from a human donor in good health. Some clones in this sample may be carry-over from other donors' samples. CDR3 DNA sequence: TGTGCCAGCAGTGATCGAGCGGGGTACGAGCAGTACTTC. Translated, it gives CASSDRAGYEQYF.